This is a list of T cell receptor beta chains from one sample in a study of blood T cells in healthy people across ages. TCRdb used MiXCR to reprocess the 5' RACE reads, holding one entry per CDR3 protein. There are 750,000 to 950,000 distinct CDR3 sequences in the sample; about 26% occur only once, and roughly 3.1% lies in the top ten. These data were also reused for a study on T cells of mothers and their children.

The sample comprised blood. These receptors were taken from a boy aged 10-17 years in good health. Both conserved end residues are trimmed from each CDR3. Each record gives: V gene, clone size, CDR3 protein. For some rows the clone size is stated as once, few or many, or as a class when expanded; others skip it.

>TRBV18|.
ASSPMGMVETQY
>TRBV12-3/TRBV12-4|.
ASTHNNEQF
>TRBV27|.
ASSFAVGYEQY
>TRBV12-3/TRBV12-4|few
ASSLWGFDEKLF
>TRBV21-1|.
ASSKAGLWTGELF
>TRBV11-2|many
ASSLDGTTNEKLF
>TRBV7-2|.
ASSLQGDTIY
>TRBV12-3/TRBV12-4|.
ASSFADRALKKLF
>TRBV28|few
ASSLEGSSGGEKLF
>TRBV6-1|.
ASNVRGQGTSLNTEAF
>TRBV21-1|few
ASSKKWQETEAF
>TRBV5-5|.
ASSLGPGTREEETQY
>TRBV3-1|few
ASSQESGHTDTQY
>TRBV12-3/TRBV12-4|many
ASRRTGWETQY
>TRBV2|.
ASNPQGADTEAF
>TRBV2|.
ASSESGTGRDTQY
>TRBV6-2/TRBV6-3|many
ASTRPGLHQETQY
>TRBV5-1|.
ASSQDRNTGELF
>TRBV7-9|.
ASSWGLADEQY
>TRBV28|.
ASSPPGTEAF
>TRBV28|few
ASSIMVGASGNYGYT
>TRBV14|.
ASSQDGRRNTDTQY
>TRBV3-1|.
ASSPSRGFVEQY
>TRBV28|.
ASSSQGDHEQY
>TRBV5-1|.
ASSLTLGADTQY
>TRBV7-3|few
ASSLIGTGGWDEQF
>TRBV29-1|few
SVEDRGQGATDTQY
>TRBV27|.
ASSWDRGNTGELF
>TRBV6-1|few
ASSRRLRGGRATNEKLF
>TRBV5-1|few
ASSLEKGAMDTQY
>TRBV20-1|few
SARERSRETQY
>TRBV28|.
ASSLDRGQDYEQY
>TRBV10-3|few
AISESDTYNSPLH
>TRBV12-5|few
ASGPDSPNTEAF
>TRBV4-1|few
ASSPVGQGYEQY
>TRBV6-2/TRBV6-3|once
ASSGHMSSYNEQF
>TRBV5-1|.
ASSLDSQSNQPQH
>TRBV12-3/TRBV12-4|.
ASSPRGRDDNQPQH
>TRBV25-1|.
ASSEFLGPSGANVLT
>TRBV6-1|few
ASSLRPNRDIQH
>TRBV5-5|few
ASSLLGYHNSPLH
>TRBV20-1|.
SARALAGGNIQY
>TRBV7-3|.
ASSPKGGVGTEAF
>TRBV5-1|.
ASSSGRGFEETQY
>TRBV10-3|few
AGEEAKNIQY
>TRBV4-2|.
ASNQGTNYGYT
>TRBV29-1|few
SVETRQGVGEQY
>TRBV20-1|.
SASSGNSGANVLT
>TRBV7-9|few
ASSSPGRSPYEQY
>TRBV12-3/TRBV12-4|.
ASSFKVDRGAF
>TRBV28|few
ASSTSGSTDTQY
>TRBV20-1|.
SARAGRKTQY
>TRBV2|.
ASSDPERQGSIGNQPQH
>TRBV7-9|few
ASSSPAGGLF
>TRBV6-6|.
ASSYSRVEKLF
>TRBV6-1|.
ASRDRGRIGEQY
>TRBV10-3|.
ALGTSYEQY
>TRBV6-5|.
ASGRTAVNEKLF
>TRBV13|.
ASSPHGTAKFTGELF
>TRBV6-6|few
ASYGGDEQY